The rows below give T cell receptor beta chains drawn from one sample of a study of T-cell reconstitution after alpha-beta-depleted transplantation in children. TCRdb passed the PCR reads through MiXCR, listing each CDR3 protein once. The sample contains roughly 350,000 distinct CDR3 sequences, under 13% of which appear only once. Source: PBMCs from the stem cell graft donor, taken from the stem cell graft. These receptors came from a human donor who donated a stem cell graft to a child with acute lymphoblastic leukemia. The CDR3 runs from the conserved cysteine through the conserved F or W. Each record gives: J gene, V gene, D gene, clone size, CDR3 protein, CDR3 DNA. A D gene is named only where the DNA matches it firmly. A row's size may be missing; if present it is once, few, many or a size class.

J: TRBJ2-2; V: TRBV7-7; D: NA; size: few; CDR3: CASSLGGPWNTGELFF; DNA: TGTGCTAGCAGCTTGGGGGGGCCCTGGAACACCGGGGAGCTGTTTTTT
J: TRBJ2-5; V: TRBV7-2; D: TRBD1; size: NA; CDR3: CASSLALWDREAETQYF; DNA: TGTGCCAGCAGCTTAGCGCTCTGGGACAGGGAGGCGGAGACCCAGTACTTC
J: TRBJ2-1; V: TRBV20-1; D: NA; size: few; CDR3: CSARVRRESRGEQFF; DNA: TGCAGTGCTAGAGTACGACGTGAATCTCGGGGTGAGCAGTTCTTC
J: TRBJ1-1; V: TRBV7-2; D: NA; size: many; CDR3: CASSSSGGGYTEAFF; DNA: TGTGCCAGCAGCTCCTCAGGTGGTGGGTACACTGAAGCTTTCTTT
J: TRBJ2-2; V: TRBV7-3; D: NA; size: NA; CDR3: CASSPQPGQHTGELFF; DNA: TGTGCCAGCAGCCCTCAGCCGGGACAACACACCGGGGAGCTGTTTTTT
J: TRBJ2-5; V: TRBV15; D: NA; size: NA; CDR3: CATRRRGFPTPEETQYF; DNA: TGTGCCACCAGGAGAAGGGGCTTTCCCACGCCGGAGGAGACCCAGTACTTC
J: TRBJ1-1; V: TRBV2; D: TRBD1; size: NA; CDR3: CAGQIDRGTEAFF; DNA: TGTGCCGGCCAAATAGACAGGGGCACTGAAGCTTTCTTT
J: TRBJ2-7; V: TRBV12-3/TRBV12-4; D: NA; size: few; CDR3: CASSPRGLISGEQYF; DNA: TGTGCCAGCAGCCCCCGGGGACTCATCTCGGGAGAGCAGTACTTC
J: TRBJ2-3; V: TRBV6-2/TRBV6-3; D: NA; size: NA; CDR3: CASSYQGPFRTQYF; DNA: TGTGCCAGCAGTTATCAAGGGCCCTTTCGGACGCAGTATTTT
J: TRBJ2-5; V: TRBV3-1; D: NA; size: NA; CDR3: CASSRRDWDQETQYF; DNA: TGTGCCAGCAGCCGGCGGGACTGGGACCAAGAGACCCAGTACTTC
J: TRBJ1-4; V: TRBV11-2; D: NA; size: NA; CDR3: CASSSDFRRGLNEKLFF; DNA: TGTGCCAGCAGCTCAGATTTCAGGAGAGGCTTAAATGAAAAACTGTTTTTT
J: TRBJ1-4; V: TRBV5-1; D: NA; size: NA; CDR3: CASSSTVRGEKLFF; DNA: TGCGCCAGCAGCTCGACAGTAAGGGGGGAAAAACTGTTTTTT
J: TRBJ2-7; V: TRBV27; D: TRBD1; size: many; CDR3: CASSFAGGLRNSYEQYF; DNA: TGTGCCAGCAGTTTTGCAGGGGGCCTAAGAAACTCCTACGAGCAGTACTTC
J: TRBJ1-2; V: TRBV2; D: TRBD1; size: NA; CDR3: CAIFPEDRGRNNYGYTF; DNA: TGTGCCATCTTTCCCGAGGACAGGGGGCGAAATAACTATGGCTACACCTTC
J: TRBJ2-4; V: TRBV29-1; D: TRBD1; size: many; CDR3: CSVASGTGATIQYF; DNA: TGCAGCGTCGCTTCCGGGACAGGCGCGACCATTCAGTACTTC
J: TRBJ2-7; V: TRBV5-1; D: TRBD1; size: NA; CDR3: CASSLSTGRYEQYF; DNA: TGCGCCAGCAGCCTGTCGACAGGGCGGTACGAGCAGTACTTC
J: TRBJ2-7; V: TRBV4-2; D: NA; size: few; CDR3: CASSQVGQGPGEQYF; DNA: TGTGCCAGCAGCCAAGTGGGCCAGGGGCCGGGCGAGCAGTACTTC
J: TRBJ1-4; V: TRBV12-2; D: NA; size: NA; CDR3: CASRFRDRVGRNEKLFF; DNA: TGTGCAAGTCGCTTCCGGGACAGGGTCGGCCGTAATGAAAAACTGTTTTTT
J: TRBJ2-7; V: TRBV27; D: TRBD1; size: few; CDR3: CASSRDRDYLEQYF; DNA: TGTGCCAGCAGCAGGGACAGGGACTACCTAGAGCAGTACTTC
J: TRBJ2-2; V: TRBV12-3/TRBV12-4; D: TRBD1; size: many; CDR3: CASRPDRAGELFF; DNA: TGTGCCAGCAGACCGGACAGGGCCGGGGAGCTGTTTTTT
J: TRBJ1-1; V: TRBV12-3/TRBV12-4; D: NA; size: few; CDR3: CASTPGGGNTEAFF; DNA: TGTGCCAGCACCCCCGGTGGAGGGAACACTGAAGCTTTCTTT
J: TRBJ2-1; V: TRBV15; D: TRBD1; size: NA; CDR3: CATSTLDRAAADEQFF; DNA: TGTGCCACCAGCACTCTGGACAGGGCGGCGGCGGATGAGCAGTTCTTC
J: TRBJ2-1; V: TRBV7-2; D: NA; size: NA; CDR3: CASSSGTAPNNEQFF; DNA: TGTGCCAGCAGCTCCGGGACGGCACCCAACAATGAGCAGTTCTTC
J: TRBJ2-4; V: TRBV5-6; D: TRBD1; size: few; CDR3: CASSLWQGASSKNIQYF; DNA: TGTGCCAGCAGCTTGTGGCAGGGGGCTTCAAGCAAAAACATTCAGTACTTC
J: TRBJ2-7; V: TRBV7-2; D: NA; size: NA; CDR3: CASSRASSYEQYF; DNA: TGTGCCAGCAGCCGGGCTTCATCCTACGAGCAGTACTTC
J: TRBJ1-5; V: TRBV29-1; D: NA; size: few; CDR3: CSVRGSNQPQHF; DNA: TGCAGCGTTAGGGGAAGCAATCAGCCCCAGCATTTT
J: TRBJ2-5; V: TRBV18; D: NA; size: few; CDR3: CASSPTGGLETQYF; DNA: TGTGCCAGCTCTCCTACTGGGGGGTTGGAGACCCAGTACTTC
J: TRBJ2-7; V: TRBV6-5; D: TRBD1; size: NA; CDR3: CASSYVPGQGERWSYEQYF; DNA: TGTGCCAGCAGTTACGTACCGGGACAGGGGGAAAGGTGGTCCTACGAGCAGTACTTC
J: TRBJ2-7; V: TRBV5-1; D: NA; size: NA; CDR3: CASSLAAWRASGNRYEQYF; DNA: TGCGCCAGCAGCTTGGCCGCCTGGAGGGCCTCCGGGAATAGGTACGAGCAGTACTTC
J: TRBJ2-3; V: TRBV7-2; D: NA; size: few; CDR3: CASGQGSADTQYF; DNA: TGTGCCAGCGGGCAGGGGAGCGCAGATACGCAGTATTTT
J: TRBJ1-6; V: TRBV7-2; D: NA; size: many; CDR3: CASSQTSTPSPLHF; DNA: TGTGCCAGCAGCCAGACATCTACGCCTTCACCCCTCCACTTT
J: TRBJ2-5; V: TRBV10-3; D: NA; size: NA; CDR3: CATGEGRSKTQYF; DNA: TGTGCCACCGGCGAGGGGCGCTCGAAGACCCAGTACTTC
J: TRBJ2-1; V: TRBV20-1; D: TRBD1; size: NA; CDR3: CSAAGTGGFNEQFF; DNA: TGCAGTGCTGCCGGGACAGGGGGCTTCAATGAGCAGTTCTTC
J: TRBJ2-1; V: TRBV7-9; D: TRBD2; size: NA; CDR3: CASSLGGIVEQFF; DNA: TGTGCCAGCAGCTTGGGAGGGATAGTTGAGCAGTTCTTC
J: TRBJ2-1; V: TRBV7-2; D: TRBD2; size: NA; CDR3: CASQGTSSYNEQFF; DNA: TGTGCCAGCCAAGGGACTAGCTCCTACAATGAGCAGTTCTTC
J: TRBJ1-1; V: TRBV10-2; D: TRBD1; size: NA; CDR3: CASRLQGSTRNTEAFF; DNA: TGCGCCAGCAGGTTACAGGGGTCAACCCGGAACACTGAAGCTTTCTTT
J: TRBJ1-1; V: TRBV12-3/TRBV12-4; D: NA; size: NA; CDR3: CASSLWEGGTEAFF; DNA: TGTGCCAGCAGTTTATGGGAAGGGGGAACTGAAGCTTTCTTT
J: TRBJ1-5; V: TRBV12-3/TRBV12-4; D: NA; size: NA; CDR3: CASSLGYGSSNQPQHF; DNA: TGTGCCAGCAGTTTAGGATATGGGAGTAGCAATCAGCCCCAGCATTTT
J: TRBJ2-7; V: TRBV11-1; D: TRBD1; size: NA; CDR3: CASSSGQGPLYEQYF; DNA: TGTGCCAGCAGCTCCGGACAGGGGCCCCTCTACGAGCAGTACTTC
J: TRBJ2-3; V: TRBV15; D: NA; size: NA; CDR3: CATSRVAGGADTQYF; DNA: TGTGCCACCAGCAGAGTGGCGGGTGGCGCAGATACGCAGTATTTT
J: TRBJ2-3; V: TRBV7-2; D: TRBD2; size: few; CDR3: CASSKTSGTVTDTQYF; DNA: TGTGCCAGCAGCAAAACTAGCGGTACCGTCACAGATACGCAGTATTTT
J: TRBJ1-2; V: TRBV4-2; D: NA; size: NA; CDR3: CASSLGVVGSGEGSYGYTF; DNA: TGTGCCAGCAGCCTTGGGGTCGTCGGCTCCGGCGAAGGGAGCTATGGCTACACCTTC
J: TRBJ1-3; V: TRBV6-1; D: NA; size: few; CDR3: CASGPRVFKGNTIYF; DNA: TGTGCCAGCGGGCCCCGGGTTTTCAAGGGAAACACCATATATTTT
J: TRBJ2-5; V: TRBV3-1; D: TRBD1; size: NA; CDR3: CASSQTGLETQYF; DNA: TGTGCCAGCAGCCAGACAGGGTTAGAGACCCAGTACTTC
J: TRBJ1-4; V: TRBV6-1; D: TRBD1; size: NA; CDR3: CASSEAGTGSRKLFF; DNA: TGTGCCAGCAGTGAAGCCGGGACAGGGTCGAGGAAACTGTTTTTT
J: TRBJ2-1; V: TRBV7-2; D: NA; size: few; CDR3: CASSLAGTGRVYNEQFF; DNA: TGTGCCAGCAGCTTAGCCGGAACAGGGAGAGTGTACAATGAGCAGTTCTTC
J: TRBJ2-3; V: TRBV11-2; D: NA; size: NA; CDR3: CASSSEVGTLSTDTQYF; DNA: TGTGCCAGCAGCTCAGAGGTCGGGACGCTTAGCACAGATACGCAGTATTTT